The rows below give T cell receptor beta chains drawn from one sample of a study of cytomegalovirus exposure and HLA in healthy donors. TCRdb keeps only in-frame clones here, not all; method: immunoSEQ multiplex PCR. The sample has roughly 120,000 clones, 84% seen once. The specimen was PBMCs. The source of these receptors is a woman aged 18-35 years in good health and CMV-seropositive. Each CDR3 is given with its conserved first and last residue. D genes are given only for firm matches. Part of the rows lack a size; the others show once, few, many or a class for expanded clones.

TRBD2	TRBV29-1	NA	TRBJ2-2	TGCAGCGTTGGCGTCCCGGGACTAGCGGGGGGGACCGGGGAGCTGTTTTTT	CSVGVPGLAGGTGELFF
TRBD1	TRBV4-2	few	TRBJ2-7	TGTGCCAGCAGCCAGGACTCGACAGGGGAGAGGTCCGAGCAGTACTTC	CASSQDSTGERSEQYF
TRBD2	TRBV18	NA	TRBJ2-2	TGTGCCAGCTCACCAACGGGGGGGCTGGTGGAGCTGTTTTTT	CASSPTGGLVELFF
NA	TRBV5-1	few	TRBJ2-1	TGCGCCAGCACCGAAAAATACGGGGGGCCGCAGTTCTTC	CASTEKYGGPQFF
NA	TRBV6-1	NA	TRBJ2-5	TGTGCCAGCAGTGATGGGACCCACGGGGGTGAGACCCAGTACTTC	CASSDGTHGGETQYF
TRBD2	TRBV7-3	few	TRBJ2-7	TGTGCCAGCAGCCCGATGGGACTAGCCGACGGGGAGCAGTACTTC	CASSPMGLADGEQYF
NA	TRBV2	NA	TRBJ1-4	TGTGCCAGCACTACAGATCAGAGAGAAAAACTGTTTTTT	CASTTDQREKLFF
TRBD2	TRBV18	NA	TRBJ2-7	TGTGCCAGCTCACCACAAGCGGGGGTGGCGAACGAGCAGTACTTC	CASSPQAGVANEQYF
NA	TRBV25-1	NA	TRBJ2-1	TGTGCCAGCAGTGGGGTTAACAGGGGCGGGAAGTCCTACAATGAGCAGTTCTTC	CASSGVNRGGKSYNEQFF
TRBD1	TRBV4-1	once	TRBJ2-1	TGCGCCAGCAGCCAAGACCCAGGGGGCTACAATGAGCAGTTCTTC	CASSQDPGGYNEQFF
NA	TRBV11-2	once	TRBJ2-7	TGTGCCAGCAGCCCCGGGGGAACCTACGAGCAGTACTTC	CASSPGGTYEQYF
NA	TRBV11-2	few	TRBJ2-2	TGTGCCAGCAGCTTACAGGGAAGCGGGGAGCTGTTTTTT	CASSLQGSGELFF
NA	TRBV5-1	NA	TRBJ2-3	TGCGCCAGCAGCTTACAGAGCACAGATACGCAGTATTTT	CASSLQSTDTQYF
TRBD1	TRBV11-2	NA	TRBJ2-7	TGTGCCAGCAGCACGACAGGGGTGGACGAGCAGTACTTC	CASSTTGVDEQYF
TRBD1	TRBV14	NA	TRBJ2-3	TGTGCCAGCAGCCCCCTGGGACAGGGGTTCGATACGCAGTATTTT	CASSPLGQGFDTQYF
NA	TRBV7-6	NA	TRBJ2-1	TGTGCCAGCAGCTTCGGTGCTCAGGGGTCCGATGAGCAGTTCTTC	CASSFGAQGSDEQFF
TRBD1	TRBV6-7	NA	TRBJ1-2	TGTGCCATCCGAGGACAGGGAAACTATGGCTACACCTTC	CAIRGQGNYGYTF
TRBD1	TRBV30	few	TRBJ2-7	TGTGCCTGGGAACCGGGACAGGGGTCCTACGAGCAGTACTTC	CAWEPGQGSYEQYF
NA	TRBV6-5	NA	TRBJ2-7	TGTGCCAGCAGTTACTCAGGACAGTCCTACGAGCAGTACTTC	CASSYSGQSYEQYF
TRBD1	TRBV27	NA	TRBJ2-7	TGTGCCAGCAGTTCGGTCGGGACAGGGTTGTACGAGCAGTACTTC	CASSSVGTGLYEQYF